This TCR beta chain was captured in a study of blood T cells in healthy people across ages (dated by TCRdb to the mid-2010s). Study-level background: In model experiments, template switching captured about one uniquely barcoded TCR beta cDNA molecule for every two T cells. To avoid experimental bias, donors of different ages were randomly spread across the sequencing lanes. The study analyzed two additional independent replicas of 1 million unique cDNA reads from the same blood draw for two donors, one aged 18 to 29 and one aged 80 or older. Using deep sequencing normalized with unique cDNA molecular identifiers, the study measured how TCR beta repertoire diversity changes with age. The donors were split into four age groups: young (average about 15 years), middle-aged (about 40), aged (about 56) and long-lived (over 75).

A note on this clonotype: No cognate antigen has been identified for it. Per-nucleotide qualities are absent, and no much larger clonotype sits a single base away.

The roughly 38 donors, aged about 6 to 95 years, were systemically healthy Caucasian individuals from Russia. Around 9.8 milliliters of peripheral blood were collected from each donor into EDTA-treated Vacutainer tubes. Ficoll-Paque density-gradient centrifugation was used to isolate PBMCs, with at least 7 million obtained per sample. Total RNA, at least 6 micrograms per sample, was extracted from PBMCs with Trizol reagent. For every donor, an aliquot of PBMCs went through flow cytometry to measure the percentages of naive CD45RAhigh/CD27high T cells. Library generation was performed with 5' RACE. The run used an Illumina HiSeq 2500. A second PCR of 7 to 11 cycles was performed with a sample-barcoded 5' primer and a J-beta primer mix. A unique molecular identifier was introduced onto each TCR beta cDNA molecule by a template-switch 5' adaptor carrying 12 random nucleotides. Each sample yielded at least 2.5 million CDR3-containing paired-end reads. The Mint cDNA synthesis kit, primed by a TRBC-specific oligonucleotide, was used to synthesize first-strand cDNA from all RNA. All cDNA was treated with uracil-DNA glycosylase and then went through a first 18-cycle PCR with the universal primers M1SS and BC2_uni_R. Per the authors' processing: For normalization, 1 million high-quality reads were randomly selected from each sample, with every read carrying a distinct molecular identifier. Reads sharing molecular identifiers were discarded rather than binned into consensus sequences. MiTCR, set to a Q25 quality threshold and the strictest error-elimination algorithm, was used for CDR3 identification, clonotype clustering and error correction. Lower-bound total TCR beta diversity was estimated with a nonparametric unseen species model using Euler transformation. The public reads were reanalyzed by TCRdb: fastp trimming at Q25, MiXCR alignment, in-frame beta chains only. Every CDR3 protein is listed once, alongside the most common genes and DNA of its rows. The V and J calls reflect TCRdb's pipeline rather than the authors' work. The sample table records hundreds of thousands of distinct CDR3 sequences; 46% of these occur just once. The ten largest account for approximately 18% of the sample.

Study-wide findings and limitations: Because profiling used bulk unsorted PBMCs, naive and antigen-experienced compartments could not be compared conclusively. Compared with the aged group, the long-lived group had more naive CD4+ T cells, fewer expanded clones and increased TCR diversity, a pattern suggesting age selection. Estimates of total diversity based on one million sequenced T cells were regarded as lower bounds and as underestimates. Observed TCR beta diversity correlated strongly with the percentage of naive T cells measured by flow cytometry. Because the CMV infection status of the donors was unknown, age-related changes in expanded clonotypes may potentially have been confounded. As age increased, observed TCR beta diversity per million T cells dropped in a roughly linear way, and a significant reduction was already evident by age 40.

Trimmed from V: 4 bases; trimmed from J: 4 bases; junction bases lacking a gene match: 10. The CDR3 sequence holds 15 residues, the cysteine and phenylalanine included. This entry keeps only the CDR3 DNA: 45 bases, framed from base 1. Sequences SGHRS (CDR1) and YFSETQ (CDR2) are obtained from the germline V gene. This clonotype was sampled from a man aged 80 or over in good health. Sample: blood. The rearranged chain carries TRBV5-1 and TRBJ1-2; TRBD1 fits 7 bases in the junction. The bases read TGCGCCAGCAGCCCTTCGACAGGGCCCATCTATGGCTACACCTTC. This codes for CASSPSTGPIYGYTF.